This T cell receptor (beta chain) derives from a study of shared clonotypes between healthy human individuals. Study-wide background: Contributing individuals were two females and a few males aged 18 to 49. General study results and limits: Naive subsets usually exceeded memory subsets in estimated richness. The four-donor shared clonotypes exceeded non-shared clonotypes in generation probability, with non-shared ones scoring lower.

Comments on this clone: Its antigen is currently unknown.

CDR3 length: 14 residues. V lost 6 bases, J lost 8 bases, and 16 bases lay in between. The germline V gene encodes CDR1 MDHEN and CDR2 SYDVKM. Sequencing used immunoSEQ multiplex PCR; TCRdb keeps in-frame clones, though not all of them. This table has around 560,000 clones, 90% to 95% appearing once. The naive CD8 subset, CD45RO-negative cells positively selected for CCR7, excluded terminally differentiated effector memory CD45RA+ cells. V is TRBV28 and J is TRBJ1-4; D possibly corresponds to TRBD1 (6 bases). Input material: naive CD8+ T cells sorted from blood. The receptor comes from a woman younger than 45 in good health. The CDR3 bases are TGTGCCAGCAGGACACAGGGCATGGTCGAAAAACTGTTTTTT. This sequence encodes CASRTQGMVEKLFF.